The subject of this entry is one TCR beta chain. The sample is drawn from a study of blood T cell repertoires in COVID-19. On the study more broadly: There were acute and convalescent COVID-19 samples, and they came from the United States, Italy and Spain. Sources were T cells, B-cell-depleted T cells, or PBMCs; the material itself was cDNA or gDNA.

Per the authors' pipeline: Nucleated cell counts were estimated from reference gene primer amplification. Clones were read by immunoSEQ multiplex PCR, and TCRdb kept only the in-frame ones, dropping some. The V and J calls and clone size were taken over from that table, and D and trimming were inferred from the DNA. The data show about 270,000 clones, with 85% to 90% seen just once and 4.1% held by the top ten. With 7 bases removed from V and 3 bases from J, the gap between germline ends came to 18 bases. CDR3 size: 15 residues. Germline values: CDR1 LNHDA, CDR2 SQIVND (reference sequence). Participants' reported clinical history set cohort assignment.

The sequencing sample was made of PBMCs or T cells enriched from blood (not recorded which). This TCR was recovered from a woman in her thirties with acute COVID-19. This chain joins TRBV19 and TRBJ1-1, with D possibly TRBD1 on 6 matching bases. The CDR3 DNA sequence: TGTGCCAGTACCATCGTACAGGGTTTGCACACTGAAGCTTTCTTT. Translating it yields CASTIVQGLHTEAFF.